This T cell receptor beta chain was sequenced for a study of shared clonotypes between healthy human individuals. Study observations and caveats: Sampling used blood alone; tissue repertoires probably differ.

Each subset's genomic DNA was shared equally among a number of immunoSEQ plates. Sequencing of unsorted PBMC DNA was carried out using ten immunoSEQ deep assay plates. Profiled with immunoSEQ multiplex PCR; TCRdb holds only in-frame clones, not every one. The table records about 520,000 clones, over 75% of them present only once. The CDR3 covers 13 residues. V trimming: 7 bases; J trimming: 6 bases; junction bases outside the gene matches: 8. The germline CDR1 and CDR2 sequences are MDHEN and SYDVKM. Comments on this clone: Its antigen is still unknown.

This chain connects TRBV28 to TRBJ1-2; 7 bases fit TRBD1. This TCR derives from a woman in her forties in good health. Some clones in this sample may be carry-over from other donors' samples. Sequenced sample: PBMCs. CDR3 coding DNA: TGTGCCAGCACCGAGACAGGGAGGGATGGCTACACCTTC. As protein: CASTETGRDGYTF.